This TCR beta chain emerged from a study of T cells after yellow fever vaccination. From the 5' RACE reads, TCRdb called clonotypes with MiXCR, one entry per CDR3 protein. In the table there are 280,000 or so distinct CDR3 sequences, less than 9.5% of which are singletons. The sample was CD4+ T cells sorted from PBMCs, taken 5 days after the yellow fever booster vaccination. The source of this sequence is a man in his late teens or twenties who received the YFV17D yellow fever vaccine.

The CDR3, as DNA: TGTGCCAGCAGCCAAGATGTGGGGGGATACAATGAGCAGTTCTTC. Translated: CASSQDVGGYNEQFF. The chain is built from TRBV4-2 and TRBJ2-1; a weak D match, TRBD2 (6 bases). The CDR3 contains 15 residues. CDR1 LGHNA and CDR2 YNFKEQ come from the germline V gene. V shed 0 bases and J shed 4 bases, with 10 bases lying between them.